The T cell receptor (beta chain) described here comes from a study of glioma-infiltrating T cells. Ten or more counts support this clonotype. Its matching antigen is unknown. TCR alpha and beta CDR3 regions were amplified from RNA using iRepertoire nested multiplex PCR. One entry per CDR3 protein, called by TCRdb with MiXCR from the multiplex PCR reads. The top ten hold around 12% of the sample, which has around 350,000 distinct CDR3 sequences, roughly two fifths seen once. Findings and limits, study-wide: CDR3 overlap between tissue and blood was very small.

Sequenced input: glioma tissue, nonneoplastic brain tissue, or PBMCs (not recorded which). This sequence originates from a human donor with low-grade glioma or glioblastoma, undergoing nonglioma brain surgery, or in good health (not recorded which).

CDR3: CASSYSVGMGTDTQYF. Here the CDR3 DNA reads TGTGCCAGCAGTTACTCTGTGGGCATGGGCACAGATACGCAGTATTTT. The V gene is TRBV6-2 or TRBV6-3, the J gene TRBJ2-3; D call uncertain. Trimming removed 0 bases at V and 1 base at J, with 11 bases between. From germline, CDR1 is MNHEY and CDR2 SVGEGT. This CDR3 has 16 residues.